One and the same sample provided the 25 T cell receptor beta chains below, sequenced in a study of shared clonotypes between healthy human individuals. Generated by immunoSEQ multiplex PCR, the TCRdb table keeps only in-frame clones and is missing some. This table has approximately 510,000 clones, approximately 85% appearing once. The sample consisted of PBMCs. The source of these receptors is a middle-aged woman in good health. Some clones in this sample may be carry-over from other donors' samples.

This chain links TRBV5-1 with TRBJ1-4, with 12 positions matching TRBD1. The CDR3 length is 18 residues. Germline trimming cut 2 bases from V and 4 bases from J; bases unmatched to any gene: 9. The germline CDR1 and CDR2 sequences are SGHRS and YFSETQ. As DNA, the CDR3 is TGCGCCAGCAGCTTCGGCGGGACAGGGGGCCGTGTTAATGAAAAACTGTTTTTT. Protein: CASSFGGTGGRVNEKLFF.

The chain joins TRBV6-1 to TRBJ2-7, with D hard to call. Germline V gene lookup returns CDR1 MNHNS and CDR2 SASEGT. The CDR3 loop spans 15 amino acids. V was trimmed by 2 bases and J by 2 bases, leaving 13 bases between them. The CDR3 coding sequence is TGTGCCAGCAGTGAAACGGACGGTAACCCCTACGAGCAGTACTTC. It specifies CASSETDGNPYEQYF.

Regarding this clone: The identical CDR3 is also encoded by other nucleotide sequences in the sample. The rearrangement uses TRBV27 and TRBJ2-7; 12 positions match TRBD2. There are 14 residues in the CDR3. CDR1 and CDR2 from the germline V gene are MNHEY and SMNVEV (reference sequence). The V and J ends lost 6 bases and 7 bases, in that order; junction bases with no gene match: 7. The CDR3 spells CASSPSGTSGEQYF. Here the CDR3 DNA reads TGTGCCAGCAGCCCTTCCGGGACTAGCGGGGAGCAGTACTTC.

The chain recombines TRBV25-1 with TRBJ1-1; 8 nucleotides line up with TRBD1. Trimming removed 1 base from V and 2 bases from J; junction bases left unmatched: 9. There are 17 residues in the CDR3. Germline values: CDR1 MGHDK, CDR2 SYGVNS. The DNA of the CDR3 is TGTGCCAGCAGTGAATTCTCAGCAGGGGGCCTTAACACTGAAGCTTTCTTT. It specifies CASSEFSAGGLNTEAFF.

The chain employs TRBV5-4 and TRBJ1-1, with a possible D match to TRBD1 (6 bases). Germline assignment: CDR1 SGHNT and CDR2 YYREEE (reference sequence). With 3 bases removed from V and 3 bases from J, the gap between germline ends came to 15 bases. The CDR3 is 15 residues long. CDR3 nucleotides: TGTGCCAGCAGCTCGCCGGGGGGGCGCCACACTGAAGCTTTCTTT. Protein product: CASSSPGGRHTEAFF. Full variable domain (outside the CDR3, taken from reference TRBV5-4 and TRBJ1-1): ETGVTQSPTHLIKTRGQQVTLRCSSQSGHNTVSWYQQALGQGPQFIFQYYREEENGRGNFPPRFSGLQFPNYSSELNVNALELDDSALYLCASSSPGGRHTEAFFGQGTRLTVV.

This clone came up a few times. V gene TRBV11-3 combines with J gene TRBJ2-1, with D uncertain. V shed 1 base and J shed 3 bases, with 7 bases lying between them. This CDR3 comprises 14 residues. Germline V gene sequence: CDR1 SGHNT, CDR2 YENEEA. CDR3 residues: CASSLGVSYNEQFF. Here the CDR3 DNA reads TGTGCCAGCAGCTTAGGGGTGAGCTACAATGAGCAGTTCTTC.

The chain joins TRBV5-1 to TRBJ2-2; maybe TRBD1 (5 bases). The ends were cut back, 2 bases at V and 7 bases at J, with 18 bases in the middle. Germline loops: CDR1 SGHRS, CDR2 YFSETQ. CDR3 length: 16 amino acids. The CDR3 region has the DNA TGCGCCAGCAGCTTAAAAGGGGCTGTTGACGGCGGGGAGCTGTTTTTT. As protein: CASSLKGAVDGGELFF.

This chain connects TRBV29-1 to TRBJ2-1, with a weak D call TRBD2 (6 bases). Trimming removed 5 bases at V and 3 bases at J, with 14 bases between. The CDR3 has 14 amino acids. Germline V gene lookup returns CDR1 SQVTM and CDR2 ANQGSEA. The CDR3 here is CSVSGVEIYNEQFF. CDR3 nucleotides: TGCAGCGTTTCGGGAGTAGAGATCTACAATGAGCAGTTCTTC.

The J gene is TRBJ2-1, the V gene TRBV2, with TRBD2 matching over 10 bases. J gave up 5 bases and V 4 bases, and 5 bases lay outside the gene matches. From germline, CDR1 is SNHLY and CDR2 FYNNEI. The CDR3 is 15 amino acids. The CDR3, as DNA: TGTGCCAGCAGTGGGACTAGCGGAAAAAACAATGAGCAGTTCTTC. It yields the protein CASSGTSGKNNEQFF. Full variable domain (rest looked up from reference TRBV2 and TRBJ2-1): EPEVTQTPSHQVTQMGQEVILRCVPISNHLYFYWYRQILGQKVEFLVSFYNNEISEKSEIFDDQFSVERPDGSNFTLKIRSTKLEDSAMYFCASSGTSGKNNEQFFGPGTRLTVL.

The chain uses TRBV28 and TRBJ2-1; 12 nucleotides agree with TRBD2. Trimming cost V 3 bases and J 3 bases; bases outside gene matches: 3. Germline loops: CDR1 MDHEN, CDR2 SYDVKM. This CDR3 is built from 16 residues. CDR3 loop: CASSLATSGSYNEQFF. CDR3 DNA sequence: TGTGCCAGCAGTTTGGCGACTAGCGGGAGCTACAATGAGCAGTTCTTC.

This sequence joins TRBV11-2 and TRBJ2-5, with TRBD2 matching 8 bases. The germline CDR1 and CDR2 sequences are SGHAT and FQNNGV. V trimming: 0 bases; J trimming: 5 bases; junction bases outside the gene matches: 5. The CDR3 loop spans 15 amino acids. This chain's CDR3 is CASSLDPGGKETQYF. CDR3 DNA: TGTGCCAGCAGCTTAGATCCGGGAGGGAAGGAGACCCAGTACTTC.

This rearrangement joins TRBV21-1 to TRBJ1-5; the table's D call of TRBD1 was not tested on the DNA. TRBV21-1 is a recognized pseudogene. This CDR3 comprises 15 residues. CDR3: CASSKASGGAQPQHF. DNA of the CDR3: TGTGCCAGCAGCAAAGCCTCAGGGGGCGCTCAGCCCCAGCATTTT.

Comment on this clone: Compared with germline, one end of the junction differs, possibly owing to a read error. The CDR3 DNA sequence: TGTGCCAGCAGTGAGGGACTAGCGGACCCCTATGAGCAGTACTTC. Encoded protein: CASSEGLADPYEQYF. The chain recombines TRBV2 with TRBJ2-7; 11 nucleotides match TRBD2. The germline CDR1 and CDR2 sequences are SNHLY and FYNNEI. The CDR3 spans 15 residues.

The sample holds many counts of this clone. The J gene is TRBJ1-5, the V gene TRBV19; maybe TRBD1 (5 bases). The V gene lost 5 bases and the J gene lost 3 bases, with 8 bases spanning the gap. The CDR3 has 13 residues. CDR1 LNHDA and CDR2 SQIVND come from the germline V gene (reference sequence). The CDR3 loop reads CASSAGPNQPQHF. The CDR3 coding sequence is TGTGCCAGTAGTGCAGGGCCCAATCAGCCCCAGCATTTT.

J is TRBJ2-1 and V is TRBV23-1; D not certain. TRBV23-1 is an open reading frame, and its role is uncertain. V was shortened by 2 bases and J by 4 bases, with 21 bases between the two germline ends. CDR3 length: 18 amino acids. CDR3 residues: CASSQTWRKRPRYNEQFF. The CDR3 DNA reads as TGCGCCAGCAGTCAAACTTGGCGGAAACGCCCACGTTACAATGAGCAGTTCTTC.

This clone was picked up many times. This sample includes further DNA sequences coding for the same CDR3. The V gene is TRBV6-4, the J gene TRBJ2-2; no clear D. V was clipped by 0 bases and J by 3 bases, with 2 bases between them. The germline gives CDR1 MRHNA, CDR2 SNTAGT. This CDR3 comprises 13 residues. CDR3 sequence: CASSDSDTGELFF. CDR3 coding DNA: TGTGCCAGCAGTGACTCGGACACCGGGGAGCTGTTTTTT.

This clone was counted a single time. The V call is TRBV5-8, the J call TRBJ2-7; D remains unclear. V was trimmed by 4 bases and J by 0 bases, leaving 17 bases between them. Germline CDR1 and CDR2: SGHTS and YDEGEE. The CDR3 is 16 amino acids. CDR3: CASSTPGRLASYEQYF. The DNA of the CDR3 is TGTGCCAGCAGCACCCCGGGTAGGTTAGCCTCCTACGAGCAGTACTTC.

In this sample, this clone turned up once. The chain has TRBV7-3 and TRBJ2-5, with D unresolved. The germline CDR1 and CDR2 sequences are SGHTA and FQGTGA. V lost 3 bases and J lost 4, with 12 bases in between. This CDR3 has 14 amino acids. CDR3 amino acids: CASSFGVYGETQYF. The CDR3 DNA reads TGTGCCAGCAGCTTTGGAGTATATGGAGAGACCCAGTACTTC.

V is TRBV27 and J is TRBJ2-7; TRBD2 agrees at 7 bases. This CDR3 has 13 residues. Per the germline V gene, CDR1 is MNHEY and CDR2 is SMNVEV (reference sequence). After removal of 3 bases from V and 6 bases from J, the junction contained 5 bases not matched to a gene. CDR3 sequence: CASSLGEGLEQYF. The CDR3 DNA is TGTGCCAGCAGTTTGGGGGAGGGCCTCGAGCAGTACTTC.

The chain employs TRBV5-1 and TRBJ2-2; D remains ambiguous. V lost 2 bases to trimming and J lost 4 bases, with 0 bases between them. The CDR3 runs to 11 residues. CDR1 and CDR2 (germline): SGHRS, YFSETQ. The CDR3 loop reads CASSFTGELFF. The CDR3 nucleotides are TGCGCCAGCAGCTTCACCGGGGAGCTGTTTTTT.

The genes are TRBV2 and TRBJ2-5, with 7 bases identical to TRBD1. The germline CDR1 and CDR2 sequences are SNHLY and FYNNEI. J lost 11 bases, V lost 6 bases, and 9 bases had no gene match. There are 12 residues in the CDR3. The CDR3 region is CASSVTGTMQYF. In DNA form, the CDR3 reads TGTGCCAGCAGCGTGACAGGGACGATGCAGTACTTC.

This clone was seen just once. This sequence joins TRBV5-6 and TRBJ1-3; no clear D. The V and J ends lost 2 bases and 0 bases respectively, with 9 bases between them. The germline CDR1 and CDR2 sequences are SGHDT and YYEEEE. The CDR3 has 15 amino acids. Written as DNA, the CDR3 is TGTGCCAGCAGCTTTTCGAGCCACTCTGGAAACACCATATATTTT. It specifies CASSFSSHSGNTIYF.

This rearrangement joins TRBV19 to TRBJ2-7; D is uncertain. Trimming removed 3 bases from V and 2 bases from J, with 11 bases in between. CDR1 and CDR2 from the germline V gene are LNHDA and SQIVND (reference sequence). The CDR3 extends over 14 amino acids. The CDR3 region is CASSIGLVTYEQYF. The CDR3 DNA reads as TGTGCCAGTAGTATCGGGCTAGTAACCTACGAGCAGTACTTC.

The CDR3 nucleotides read TGTGCCAGCAGTCCCTATTCTAGCGCCCTTTATAGCTCCTACAATGAGCAGTTCTTC. Encoded protein: CASSPYSSALYSSYNEQFF. V and J are TRBV28 and TRBJ2-1; D may be TRBD2 (6 bases). The CDR3 is 19 amino acids. With 5 bases removed from V and 0 bases from J, the gap between germline ends came to 23 bases. CDR1 and CDR2 from the germline V gene are MDHEN and SYDVKM.

This rearrangement joins TRBV5-1 to TRBJ2-2; TRBD2 matches 7 bases. This CDR3 is 15 amino acids long. V lost 4 bases and J lost 6; bases outside the gene matches: 9. Looked up from germline, CDR1 is SGHRS and CDR2 is YFSETQ. CDR3 in amino acids: CASSLTGTTPGELFF. The CDR3 DNA follows: TGCGCCAGCAGCCTGACCGGGACTACTCCCGGGGAGCTGTTTTTT.